The clone carrying this T cell receptor beta chain was counted between two and nine times. No antigen is known for it. This was the immunoSEQ v3 assay. Sequenced by immunoSEQ multiplex PCR; TCRdb stores in-frame clones only, minus some. The sample carries roughly 11,000 clones, 60% to 80% recorded once. Time point here: pre-treatment sample, taken before nivolumab and TIL therapy. Adults with stage 4 NSCLC were enrolled in a phase I trial. The data derive from a study of TIL therapy for anti-PD-1-resistant metastatic lung cancer. Across the study: Tumors had a median PD-L1 proportion score of 6%. By whole-exome sequencing, median non-synonymous tumor mutation burden was roughly 1.6 mutations per megabase.

Study-level findings and limits: The baseline peripheral repertoire was partially replaced by infused TIL clonotypes that later decayed.

CDR1 is MRHNA, CDR2 SNTAGT, per germline. The CDR3 extends over 14 amino acids. With 3 bases clipped from V and 6 bases from J, the junction kept 0 bases outside the gene matches. The rearrangement uses TRBV6-4 and TRBJ2-1; 12 bases are shared with TRBD2. The clonotype was recovered from a person aged 25 to 80 with non-small cell lung cancer. The material was blood, obtained at baseline. The CDR3 DNA reads TGTGCCAGCAGTGAGACTAGCGGGAGCAATGAGCAGTTCTTC. Its protein product is CASSETSGSNEQFF.